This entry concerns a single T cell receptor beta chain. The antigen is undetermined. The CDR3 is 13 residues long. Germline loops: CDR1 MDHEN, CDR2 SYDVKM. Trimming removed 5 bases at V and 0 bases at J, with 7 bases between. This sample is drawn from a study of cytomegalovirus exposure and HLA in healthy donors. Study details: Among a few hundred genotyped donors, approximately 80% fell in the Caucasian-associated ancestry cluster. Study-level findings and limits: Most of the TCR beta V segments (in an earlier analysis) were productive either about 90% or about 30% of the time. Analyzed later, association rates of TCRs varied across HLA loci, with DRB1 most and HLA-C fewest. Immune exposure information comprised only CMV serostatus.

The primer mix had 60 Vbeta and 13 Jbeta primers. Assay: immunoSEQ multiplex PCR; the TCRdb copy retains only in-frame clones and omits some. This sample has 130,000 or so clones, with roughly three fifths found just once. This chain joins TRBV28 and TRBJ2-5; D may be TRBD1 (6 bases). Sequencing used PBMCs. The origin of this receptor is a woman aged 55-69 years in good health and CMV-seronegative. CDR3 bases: TGTGCCAGCAGTGGACAGAACCAAGAGACCCAGTACTTC. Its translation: CASSGQNQETQYF. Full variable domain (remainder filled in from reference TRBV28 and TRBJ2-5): DVKVTQSSRYLVKRTGEKVFLECVQDMDHENMFWYRQDPGLGLRLIYFSYDVKMKEKGDIPEGYSVSREKKERFSLILESASTNQTSMYLCASSGQNQETQYFGPGTRLLVL.